This entry lists 28 T cell receptor beta chains sequenced from one sample in a study of T cell responses to AZD1222 COVID-19 vaccine. Here immunoSEQ multiplex PCR was the method, and the copy in TCRdb shows in-frame clones only, minus some. This repertoire shows 240,000 or so clones, just over 90% found once; its top ten account for approximately 0.52%. This sample comprised peripheral blood, obtained on day 0 of AZD1222 vaccination. All receptors come from an adult in good health.

Worth noting for this clone: Other DNA sequences from this sample encode an identical CDR3 as well. CDR3 coding DNA: TGTGCCAGCAGCCCGAGGGGCTCTGGAAACACCATATATTTT. It encodes CASSPRGSGNTIYF. The chain recombines TRBV3-1 (or the pseudogene TRBV3-2) with TRBJ1-3, with a possible D match to TRBD1 (5 bases). Germline CDR1 is LGHDT and CDR2 is YNNKEL (reference sequence). The CDR3 runs 14 residues. The V end lost 4 bases, the J end lost 0 bases, and 7 bases lay between the germline ends.

The chain uses TRBV30 and TRBJ2-3, with D possibly being TRBD2 (5 bases). The CDR3 is made up of 13 amino acids. Looked up from germline, CDR1 is GTSNPN and CDR2 is SVGIG (reference sequence). V gave up 0 bases and J gave up 8 bases, with 12 bases separating them. Here the CDR3 reads CAWSVKASGTQYF. The CDR3 nucleotides are TGTGCCTGGAGTGTAAAGGCCAGCGGTACGCAGTATTTT.

The sample holds one count of this clone. CDR3 nucleotides: TGTGCCAGCAGCTACAGGGGGCCCGGGGCCAACGTCCTGACTTTC. This encodes CASSYRGPGANVLTF. The chain carries TRBV5-6 and TRBJ2-6; 9 bases fit TRBD1. From germline, CDR1 is SGHDT and CDR2 YYEEEE. Trimming removed 3 bases from V and 4 bases from J; junction bases left unmatched: 2. The CDR3 sequence is 15 residues long.

The genes are TRBV7-9 and TRBJ2-3, with D perhaps matching TRBD1 or TRBD2 (6 bases each). The CDR3 has 14 residues. The V gene's germline CDR1 is SEHNR and CDR2 FQNEAQ (reference sequence). V lost 3 bases, J lost 6 bases, and 13 bases lay in between. The CDR3 coding sequence is TGTGCCAGCAGCTTCGGGGGCCCCTCGGATACGCAGTATTTT. This gives the protein CASSFGGPSDTQYF.

The chain uses TRBV28 and TRBJ2-5; D perhaps matches TRBD1 (6 bases). With 6 bases removed from V and 5 bases from J, the gap between germline ends came to 16 bases. Germline loops: CDR1 MDHEN, CDR2 SYDVKM. The CDR3 is 14 residues long. The CDR3 DNA reads as TGTGCCAGCAGGACGCCAGGGGAAGGGGAGACCCAGTACTTC. It encodes CASRTPGEGETQYF.

As for this clone: This same CDR3 is encoded by further DNA sequences in the sample. The chain combines TRBV7-2 with TRBJ2-7; 10 bases are a match to TRBD1. Per germline, CDR1 SGHTA and CDR2 FQGNSA. V trimming: 5 bases; J trimming: 3 bases; junction bases outside the gene matches: 4. The CDR3 is 14 residues long. The CDR3 loop reads CASSLRDRGYEQYF. In nucleotides, the CDR3 is TGTGCCAGCAGCCTCCGGGACAGGGGCTACGAGCAGTACTTC.

The chain uses TRBV28 and TRBJ1-5; 11 bases agree with TRBD1. There are 14 residues in the CDR3. The germline CDR1 and CDR2 sequences are MDHEN and SYDVKM. V trimming: 6 bases; J trimming: 7 bases; junction bases outside the gene matches: 5. CDR3 amino acids: CASSLGQGVQPQHF. CDR3 bases: TGTGCCAGCAGCCTGGGACAGGGGGTACAGCCCCAGCATTTT.

The chain is built from TRBV4-2 and TRBJ1-6; 7 nucleotides align to TRBD1. From germline, CDR1 is LGHNA and CDR2 YNFKEQ. The CDR3 is made up of 17 amino acids. V trimming: 0 bases; J trimming: 7 bases; junction bases outside the gene matches: 9. CDR3 loop: CASSQEWAGGPNSPLHF. CDR3 in DNA: TGTGCCAGCAGCCAAGAATGGGCAGGGGGACCGAATTCACCCCTCCACTTT.

V is TRBV4-1 and J is TRBJ1-1; D unclear. CDR3 length equals 13 residues. Per germline, CDR1 MGHRA and CDR2 YSYEKL. The V end lost 4 bases, the J end lost 6 bases, and 12 bases lay between the germline ends. CDR3 region: CASSRASISEAFF. In nucleotides, the CDR3 is TGCGCCAGCAGCCGAGCCAGTATCTCTGAAGCTTTCTTT.

Here the CDR3 reads CASSSSRGTSSYNEQFF. DNA of the CDR3: TGTGCCAGCAGCTCCTCTCGCGGGACCAGCTCCTACAATGAGCAGTTCTTC. The chain has TRBV13 and TRBJ2-1, with a possible D match to TRBD2 (6 bases). The germline V gene encodes CDR1 PRHDT and CDR2 FYEKMQ (reference sequence). Between the trimmed V and J ends, which lost 4 bases and 0 bases, there was a span of 16 bases. This CDR3 contains 17 residues. Drawing the rest from reference TRBV13 and TRBJ2-1, the complete variable domain is AAGVIQSPRHLIKEKRETATLKCYPIPRHDTVYWYQQGPGQDPQFLISFYEKMQSDKGSIPDRFSAQQFSDYHSELNMSSLELGDSALYFCASSSSRGTSSYNEQFFGPGTRLTVL.

The gene calls are TRBV28 and TRBJ1-5; TRBD1 matches at 7 bases. Germline lookup yields CDR1 MDHEN and CDR2 SYDVKM. The CDR3 is 13 residues long. Unmatched junction bases numbered 5, after V lost 6 bases and J lost 6 bases. The CDR3 nucleotides are TGTGCCAGCAGCAACCAGGGGGTTCAGCCCCAGCATTTT. Its translation: CASSNQGVQPQHF.

The rearrangement joins TRBV10-3 to TRBJ2-1; D unresolved. The CDR3 is made up of 11 amino acids. V shed 5 bases and J shed 6 bases, with 5 bases lying between them. Germline assignment: CDR1 ENHRY and CDR2 SYGVKD. The DNA of the CDR3 is TGTGCCATCAGTCCCGGCAATGAGCAGTTCTTC. This encodes CAISPGNEQFF.

V usage is TRBV2 and J usage is TRBJ2-5, with D perhaps being TRBD1 or TRBD2 (5 bases each). CDR3 size: 15 residues. V was cut by 5 bases and J by 5 bases, with 18 bases left in between. CDR1 and CDR2 (germline): SNHLY, FYNNEI. The CDR3 nucleotides are TGTGCCAGCAGTCCCTGGGGCTTAGCGCGGGAGACCCAGTACTTC. The encoded protein is CASSPWGLARETQYF.

The genes are TRBV5-1 and TRBJ1-4; D is possibly TRBD1 (6 bases). V lost 1 base and J lost 8, with 15 bases in between. Germline-derived CDR1 and CDR2 are SGHRS and YFSETQ. The CDR3 extends over 15 amino acids. This CDR3 reads CASSLMGGREEKLFF. In DNA form, the CDR3 reads TGCGCCAGCAGCTTGATGGGGGGGCGTGAGGAAAAACTGTTTTTT.

The rearrangement joins TRBV9 to TRBJ2-7; 12 nucleotides agree with TRBD1. J was trimmed by 5 bases and V by 3 bases; bases with no gene match: 3. CDR3 size: 14 residues. Germline V gene sequence: CDR1 SGDLS, CDR2 YYNGEE. In DNA form, the CDR3 reads TGTGCCAGCAGCGACCGGGACAGGGGGCACGAGCAGTACTTC. This sequence encodes CASSDRDRGHEQYF.

The chain is built from TRBV28 and TRBJ2-7; possible D gene TRBD1, 5 bases. Germline V CDR1 and CDR2: MDHEN, SYDVKM. Trimming removed 4 bases at V and 3 bases at J, with 31 bases between. CDR3 length: 20 amino acids. CDR3 residues: CASSYDPLGRTTRTVYEQYF. Here the CDR3 DNA reads TGTGCCAGCAGTTATGATCCTTTGGGCCGGACAACCCGTACCGTCTACGAGCAGTACTTC.

The chain is built from TRBV6-5 and TRBJ2-1; the match to TRBD1 covers 9 bases. Per germline, CDR1 MNHEY and CDR2 SVGAGI. Trimming at V came to 6 bases and at J to 6 bases, leaving 3 bases not matched to a gene. The CDR3 is made up of 13 amino acids. The CDR3 sequence: CASRQGAVNEQFF. The CDR3 DNA reads TGTGCCAGCAGACAGGGGGCGGTCAATGAGCAGTTCTTC.

The rearrangement links TRBV24-1 to TRBJ1-5; D perhaps matches TRBD1 (5 bases). Germline V CDR1 and CDR2: KGHDR, SFDVKD. Trimming removed 2 bases at V and 3 bases at J, with 16 bases between. The CDR3 is 17 residues long. DNA for the CDR3: TGTGCCACCAGTGATTCGGGTCAGGGTTACTCCAATCAGCCCCAGCATTTT. This codes for CATSDSGQGYSNQPQHF.

This rearrangement joins TRBV28 to TRBJ1-5; 7 bases map to TRBD1. V shed 6 bases, J shed 5 bases, and the junction held 7 bases outside the gene matches. The CDR3 loop spans 14 amino acids. Germline lookup yields CDR1 MDHEN and CDR2 SYDVKM. CDR3: CASSRAGGDQPQHF. CDR3 coding DNA: TGTGCCAGCAGCCGGGCAGGGGGAGATCAGCCCCAGCATTTT.

The V gene is TRBV12-3 or TRBV12-4, the J gene TRBJ1-5; D is undetermined. This CDR3 is 13 amino acids long. V shed 2 bases and J shed 7 bases, with 9 bases lying between them. CDR3 sequence: CASSLPDGQPQHF. The CDR3 DNA is TGTGCCAGCAGTTTACCCGACGGACAGCCCCAGCATTTT.

This chain uses TRBV18 with TRBJ1-2; no firm D call. This CDR3 spans 13 amino acids. Between the trimmed V and J ends, which lost 2 bases and 5 bases, there was a span of 9 bases. Germline V CDR1 and CDR2: KGHSH, LQKENI. CDR3 in amino acids: CASSPETDYGYTF. CDR3 DNA: TGTGCCAGCTCACCAGAGACGGATTATGGCTACACCTTC.

This clone was detected only once. The chain employs TRBV27 and TRBJ1-6; 7 bases fit TRBD1. This CDR3 is built from 15 residues. Germline V gives CDR1 MNHEY, CDR2 SMNVEV (reference sequence). Trimming at V came to 6 bases and at J to 7 bases, leaving 9 bases not matched to a gene. The CDR3 reads CASRQTTGANSPLHF. DNA for the CDR3: TGTGCCAGCAGACAAACAACAGGGGCCAATTCACCCCTCCACTTT.

DNA for the CDR3: TGTGCCAGCAGCAAACCTGGGACCCGGGGCTCCTACGAGCAGTACTTC. Amino acid sequence: CASSKPGTRGSYEQYF. This chain links TRBV21-1 with TRBJ2-7. TRBV21-1 is assigned pseudogene status. CDR3 size: 16 residues.

The chain is built from TRBV7-9 and TRBJ2-7, with TRBD2 matching over 7 bases. The CDR3 totals 14 residues. Germline V CDR1 and CDR2: SEHNR, FQNEAQ (reference sequence). The V and J ends lost 4 bases and 3 bases, in that order; junction bases with no gene match: 6. In nucleotides, the CDR3 is TGTGCCAGCAGCTCATTCCAGCGGGACTACGAGCAGTACTTC. This gives the protein CASSSFQRDYEQYF.

This chain joins TRBV11-3 and TRBJ2-1, with D possibly TRBD1 on 5 matching bases. The CDR3 consists of 14 residues. Germline V gene data show CDR1 as SGHNT and CDR2 as YENEEA. Between the trimmed V and J ends, which lost 6 bases and 5 bases, there was a span of 14 bases. In DNA, the CDR3 is TGTGCCAGCAGTTCTACTGCAGGGAACAATGAGCAGTTCTTC. It translates to CASSSTAGNNEQFF. Full variable domain (outside the CDR3, taken from reference TRBV11-3 and TRBJ2-1): EAGVVQSPRYKIIEKKQPVAFWCNPISGHNTLYWYLQNLGQGPELLIRYENEEAVDDSQLPKDRFSAERLKGVDSTLKIQPAELGDSAVYLCASSSTAGNNEQFFGPGTRLTVL.

This sequence joins TRBV11-2 and TRBJ1-6; D uncertain. Germline V gene lookup returns CDR1 SGHAT and CDR2 FQNNGV. CDR3 length equals 16 residues. V was trimmed by 5 bases and J by 6 bases, leaving 17 bases between them. CDR3 nucleotide sequence: TGTGCCAGCAGCCCACTCGAGGAAGTGTTTAATTCACCCCTCCACTTT. Encoded protein: CASSPLEEVFNSPLHF. Full variable domain (rest looked up from reference TRBV11-2 and TRBJ1-6): EAGVAQSPRYKIIEKRQSVAFWCNPISGHATLYWYQQILGQGPKLLIQFQNNGVVDDSQLPKDRFSAERLKGVDSTLKIQPAKLEDSAVYLCASSPLEEVFNSPLHFGNGTRLTVT.

The rearrangement uses TRBV28 and TRBJ1-2; unclear D gene. Germline V gives CDR1 MDHEN, CDR2 SYDVKM. CDR3 length: 15 amino acids. Trimming cost V 4 bases and J 8 bases, with 20 bases left between them. CDR3 nucleotides: TGTGCCAGCAGTTCTCCCCAGTCGAAGCCTCGGGGCTACACCTTC. This sequence encodes CASSSPQSKPRGYTF.

This chain uses TRBV20-1 with TRBJ2-7; D unclear. Germline loops: CDR1 DFQATT, CDR2 SNEGSKA (reference sequence). The V and J ends lost 3 bases and 0 bases respectively, with 3 bases between them. The CDR3 runs to 11 residues. CDR3 protein: CSASPSYEQYF. The CDR3 nucleotides read TGCAGTGCTAGTCCCTCCTACGAGCAGTACTTC.